This T cell receptor (beta chain) was recovered during a study of spatial heterogeneity in lung cancer. Study overall: Mean representation of each unique TCR and UMI combination in the raw reads exceeded nine occurrences.

This clonotype was detected many times. Germline V lookup: CDR1 SQVTM, CDR2 ANQGSEA. Trimming at V came to 4 bases and at J to 5 bases, leaving 15 bases not matched to a gene. The CDR3 contains 16 residues. This sample's time point: blood at routine non-recurrence follow-up after resection. The study sequenced unsorted whole RNA from tumor, nontumor lung or frozen PBMC. Via MiXCR, TCRdb re-called the 5' RACE reads, giving one row per CDR3 protein. The profile shows approximately 50,000 distinct CDR3 sequences, 6.5% to 7.5% of them singletons. The TCR was taken from a female donor with early-stage non-small cell lung cancer. The gene calls are TRBV29-1 and TRBJ2-5, with 8 nucleotides matching TRBD2. The sample consisted of PBMCs, taken at follow-up. The CDR3 here is CSVGKAQAGGGETQYF. Here the CDR3 DNA reads TGCAGCGTTGGAAAGGCCCAGGCGGGAGGAGGGGAGACCCAGTACTTC.